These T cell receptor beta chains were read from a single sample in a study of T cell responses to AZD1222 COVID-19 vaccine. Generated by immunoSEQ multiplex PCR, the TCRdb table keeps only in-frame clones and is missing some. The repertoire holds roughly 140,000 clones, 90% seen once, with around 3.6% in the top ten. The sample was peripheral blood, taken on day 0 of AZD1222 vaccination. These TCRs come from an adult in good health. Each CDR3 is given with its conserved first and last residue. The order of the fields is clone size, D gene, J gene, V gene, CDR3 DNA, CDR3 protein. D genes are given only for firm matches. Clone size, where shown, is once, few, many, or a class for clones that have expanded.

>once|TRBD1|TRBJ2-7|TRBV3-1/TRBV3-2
TGTGCCAGCAGCCAAGATTTACAGGGGGCGCGGTACGAGCAGTACTTC
CASSQDLQGARYEQYF
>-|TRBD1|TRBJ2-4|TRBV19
TGTGCCAGTACCCCAGACAGGGCACTAGCCAAAAACATTCAGTACTTC
CASTPDRALAKNIQYF
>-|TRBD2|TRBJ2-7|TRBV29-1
TGCAGCGCACTAACCGGGACTAGCCTCGAGCAGTACTTC
CSALTGTSLEQYF
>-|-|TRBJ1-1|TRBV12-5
TGTGCTAGTGGTCCATACACTGAAGCTTTCTTT
CASGPYTEAFF
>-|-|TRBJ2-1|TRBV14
TGTGCCAGCAGCCAACTGGGGAGCTACAATGAGCAGTTCTTC
CASSQLGSYNEQFF
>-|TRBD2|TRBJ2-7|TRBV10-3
TGTGCCATCAGTGGCCTAGCGGGTTCCAGCTCCTACGAGCAGTACTTC
CAISGLAGSSSYEQYF
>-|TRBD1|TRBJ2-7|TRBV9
TGTGCCAGCAGCGCCAGACAGGGAACCTACGAGCAGTACTTC
CASSARQGTYEQYF
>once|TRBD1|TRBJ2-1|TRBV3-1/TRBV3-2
TGTGCCAGCAGCCAAGAACAGGGGGCTTGGAATGAGCAGTTCTTC
CASSQEQGAWNEQFF
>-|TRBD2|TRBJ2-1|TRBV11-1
TGTGCCAGCAGCTTAGGCGGGAGCTCCTACAATGAGCAGTTCTTC
CASSLGGSSYNEQFF
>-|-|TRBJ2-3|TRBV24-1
TGTGCCACCACGGGCGGATACACAGATACGCAGTATTTT
CATTGGYTDTQYF
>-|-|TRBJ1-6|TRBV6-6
TGTGCCAGCAGCCACCCTTGGTCCGCGGGGGATTCACCCCTCCACTTT
CASSHPWSAGDSPLHF
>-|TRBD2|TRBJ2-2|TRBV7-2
TGTGCCAGCAGCTTATCGAGTCGGGAGGGCAAGTTCGGGGAGCTGTTTTTT
CASSLSSREGKFGELFF
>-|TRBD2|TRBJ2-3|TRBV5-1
TGCGCCAGCAGCTTGAGTAGGGGACTAGCGGGAGTTTCCGATACGCAGTATTTT
CASSLSRGLAGVSDTQYF
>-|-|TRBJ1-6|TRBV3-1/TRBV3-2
TGTGCCAGCAGCCAAGACTTCAATTCACCCCTCCACTTT
CASSQDFNSPLHF
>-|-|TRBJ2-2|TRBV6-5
TGTGCCAGCAGTTACCAAGGGGGGCTCGCCGGGGAGCTGTTTTTT
CASSYQGGLAGELFF
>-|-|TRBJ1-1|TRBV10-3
TGTGCCATCAGTGATTATGGATCTGAAGCTTTCTTT
CAISDYGSEAFF
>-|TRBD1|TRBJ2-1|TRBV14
TGTGCCAGCAGCCGGCGGACAGGGGTTGAGAGCAATGAGCAGTTCTTC
CASSRRTGVESNEQFF
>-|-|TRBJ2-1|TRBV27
TGTGCCAGCAGTTTATCGATTAACAATGAGCAGTTCTTC
CASSLSINNEQFF
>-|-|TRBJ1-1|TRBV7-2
TGTGCCAGCAGCTTATCCGGAAGTCTCAGCACTGAAGCTTTCTTT
CASSLSGSLSTEAFF
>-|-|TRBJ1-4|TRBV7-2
TGTGCCAGCAGTGCGGTACAAACTAATGAAAAACTGTTTTTT
CASSAVQTNEKLFF
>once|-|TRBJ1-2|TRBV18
TGTGCCAGCTCACCACCGAGTCCCAGAAACTATGGCTACACCTTC
CASSPPSPRNYGYTF
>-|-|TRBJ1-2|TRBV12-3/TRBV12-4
TGTGCCAGCAGTTTTCCCCCCCGGGTTGGCTACACCTTC
CASSFPPRVGYTF
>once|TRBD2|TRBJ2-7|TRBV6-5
TGTGCCAGCTTTACCTACACTAGCGGGGTCTTTGAGCAGTACTTC
CASFTYTSGVFEQYF
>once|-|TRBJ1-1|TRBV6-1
TGTGCCAGCAGTGAAGCAGGGCTGGTAGGCGCTTTCTTT
CASSEAGLVGAFF
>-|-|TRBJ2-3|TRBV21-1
TGTGCCAGCACCCCTCCAGCGGGAGGGCAAGATACGCAGTATTTT
CASTPPAGGQDTQYF
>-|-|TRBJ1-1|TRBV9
TGTGCCAGCAGCGTAGTGGCAGAGACTGAAGCTTTCTTT
CASSVVAETEAFF
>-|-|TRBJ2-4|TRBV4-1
TGCGCCAGCAGACGCACGAGCGGAGAACTAGCCAAAAACATTCAGTACTTC
CASRRTSGELAKNIQYF
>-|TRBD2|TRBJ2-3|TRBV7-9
TGTGCCAGCAGCTTAGCTACGGCTAGCGGTAGCACAGATACGCAGTATTTT
CASSLATASGSTDTQYF
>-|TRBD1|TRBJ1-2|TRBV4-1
TGCGCCAGCAGCCAACAACAGGGGGCAAACTATGGCTACACCTTC
CASSQQQGANYGYTF
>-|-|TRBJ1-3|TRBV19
TGTGCCAGTAGTATTGGTTTGGTGGGAAACACCATATATTTT
CASSIGLVGNTIYF
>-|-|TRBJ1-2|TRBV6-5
TGTGCCAGCAGTTACTCGAGATCCGGTGGTGGCTACACCTTC
CASSYSRSGGGYTF
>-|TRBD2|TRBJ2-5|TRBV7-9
TGTGCCAGCAGCGAGGGACTAGCGGGAGAATTTGAGACCCAGTACTTC
CASSEGLAGEFETQYF
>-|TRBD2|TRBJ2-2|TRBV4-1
TGCGCCAGCAGCCAAGTCCCTCTCGGAGCGGGAGGTCTCGGGGAGCTGTTTTTT
CASSQVPLGAGGLGELFF